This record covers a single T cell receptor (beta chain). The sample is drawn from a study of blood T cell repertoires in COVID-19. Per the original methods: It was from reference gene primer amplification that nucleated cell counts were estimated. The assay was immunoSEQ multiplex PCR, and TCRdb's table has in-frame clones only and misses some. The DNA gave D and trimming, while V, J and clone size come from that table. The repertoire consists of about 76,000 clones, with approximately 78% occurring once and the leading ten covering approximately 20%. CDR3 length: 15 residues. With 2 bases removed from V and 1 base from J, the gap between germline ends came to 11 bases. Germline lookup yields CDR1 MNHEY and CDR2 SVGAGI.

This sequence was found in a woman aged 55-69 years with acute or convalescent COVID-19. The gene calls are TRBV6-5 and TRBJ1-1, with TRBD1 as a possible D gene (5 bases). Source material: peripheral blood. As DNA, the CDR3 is TGTGCCAGCAGTTACCGGGACGGGGGGAACACTGAAGCTTTCTTT. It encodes CASSYRDGGNTEAFF.